A selection of T cell receptor beta chains follows, all from one sample in a study of CD8 T cells in ankylosing spondylitis. TCRdb reprocessed the 5' RACE reads via MiXCR and lists one record per CDR3 protein. In the table there are roughly 86,000 distinct CDR3 sequences, 7.5% to 9% of which are singletons. The sequenced sample consisted of blood, either unsorted or a sorted T cell fraction (not recorded which). All receptors derive from a male donor with ankylosing spondylitis or in good health (not recorded which). Each CDR3 is given with its conserved first and last residue. D genes are given only for firm matches. For some rows the clone size is stated as once, few or many, or as a class when expanded; others skip it.

TRBD1	many	TRBV12-3/TRBV12-4	14	TRBJ2-3	CASSSGGGTDTQYF	TGTGCCAGCAGTTCAGGGGGAGGCACAGATACGCAGTATTTT
TRBD1	many	TRBV12-3/TRBV12-4	13	TRBJ1-2	CASSFRRGHGYTF	TGTGCCAGCAGTTTCAGGAGGGGGCATGGCTACACCTTC
-	-	TRBV28	14	TRBJ2-3	CASSLKLFTDTQYF	TGTGCCAGCAGTTTAAAACTATTCACAGATACGCAGTATTTT
-	many	TRBV15	14	TRBJ1-2	CATGTRAIPYGYTF	TGTGCCACCGGTACAAGGGCGATCCCCTATGGCTACACCTTC
-	many	TRBV24-1	15	TRBJ2-2	CATSDLTRNTGELFF	TGTGCCACCAGTGATTTGACACGTAACACCGGGGAGCTGTTTTTT
-	many	TRBV6-5	14	TRBJ2-1	CASSSPSLPDEQFF	TGTGCCAGCAGTTCCCCCTCGCTGCCTGATGAGCAGTTCTTC
TRBD2	many	TRBV28	16	TRBJ2-3	CASRTTSGGRPDTQYF	TGTGCCAGCAGGACAACTAGCGGGGGGCGCCCAGATACGCAGTATTTT
TRBD1	many	TRBV7-3	17	TRBJ2-6	CASSLAGGKGGANVLTF	TGTGCCAGCAGCTTAGCAGGGGGTAAAGGTGGGGCCAACGTCCTGACTTTC
-	many	TRBV4-3	14	TRBJ2-7	CASSQGQRGYEQYF	TGCGCCAGCAGCCAAGGGCAACGCGGGTACGAGCAGTACTTC
-	many	TRBV10-1	12	TRBJ1-2	CASSESVYGYTF	TGCGCCAGCAGTGAGTCGGTCTATGGCTACACCTTC
-	few	TRBV10-3	16	TRBJ2-2	CAISQGQGRGTGELFF	TGTGCCATCAGTCAGGGGCAGGGTCGTGGCACCGGGGAGCTGTTTTTT
TRBD2	many	TRBV5-1	18	TRBJ2-1	CASSLQGTSGGHYNEQFF	TGCGCCAGCAGCTTGCAAGGGACTAGCGGGGGCCACTACAATGAGCAGTTCTTC
-	many	TRBV5-5	13	TRBJ1-2	CASSFQTNYGYTF	TGTGCCAGCAGCTTCCAGACGAACTATGGCTACACCTTC
TRBD2	many	TRBV6-1	15	TRBJ2-3	CASRDSGGAGNTQYF	TGTGCCAGCAGAGATAGCGGGGGGGCCGGAAATACGCAGTATTTT
-	many	TRBV28	13	TRBJ2-7	CASSFQGTYEQYF	TGTGCCAGCAGTTTTCAGGGTACCTACGAGCAGTACTTC
-	many	TRBV5-1	17	TRBJ1-6	CASSLDETAKLNSPLHF	TGCGCCAGCAGCTTGGACGAGACAGCAAAATTGAATTCACCCCTCCACTTT
TRBD1	many	TRBV6-2/TRBV6-3	20	TRBJ2-6	CASSPTPGTGAARGANVLTF	TGTGCCAGCAGTCCTACCCCCGGGACAGGGGCTGCTCGGGGGGCCAACGTCCTGACTTTC
-	many	TRBV29-1	11	TRBJ1-2	CSVEDRGGYTF	TGCAGCGTTGAAGATCGAGGTGGCTACACCTTC
-	many	TRBV12-3/TRBV12-4	14	TRBJ2-1	CASSFATFYNEQFF	TGTGCCAGCAGTTTTGCCACCTTTTACAATGAGCAGTTCTTC
TRBD1	many	TRBV20-1	14	TRBJ1-5	CSAGGTGPNQPQHF	TGCAGTGCTGGGGGGACAGGGCCAAATCAGCCCCAGCATTTT
-	many	TRBV7-6	15	TRBJ2-1	CASSSGQLSYNEQFF	TGTGCCAGCAGCTCCGGACAGCTCTCCTACAATGAGCAGTTCTTC
-	many	TRBV5-1	13	TRBJ2-7	CASSLGQINEQYF	TGCGCCAGCAGCTTAGGACAGATCAACGAGCAGTACTTC
TRBD2	many	TRBV4-1	19	TRBJ2-3	CASSQGPGTSGGAIDTQYF	TGCGCCAGCAGCCAAGGTCCCGGGACTAGCGGGGGGGCGATAGATACGCAGTATTTT
-	-	TRBV7-2	17	TRBJ2-2	CASSLVSGGRGTGELFF	TGTGCCAGCAGCTTAGTTTCGGGGGGCCGAGGCACCGGGGAGCTGTTTTTT
TRBD2	many	TRBV7-2	15	TRBJ2-7	CASSLFGGGDYEQYF	TGTGCCAGCAGCTTATTCGGCGGGGGGGATTACGAGCAGTACTTC
-	many	TRBV5-1	15	TRBJ2-4	CASSSREAAKNIQYF	TGCGCCAGCAGCTCTAGGGAGGCAGCCAAAAACATTCAGTACTTC
TRBD1	-	TRBV15	15	TRBJ2-7	CATSPGTENSYEQYF	TGTGCCACCAGCCCCGGGACAGAGAACTCCTACGAGCAGTACTTC
-	many	TRBV5-1	15	TRBJ2-3	CASSQTGILTDTQYF	TGCGCCAGCAGCCAAACAGGGATCCTCACAGATACGCAGTATTTT
TRBD1	many	TRBV6-2/TRBV6-3	16	TRBJ2-7	CASSPPRDRLSYEQYF	TGTGCCAGCAGTCCCCCCCGGGACAGGCTCTCCTACGAGCAGTACTTC
-	many	TRBV7-7	13	TRBJ2-2	CASSRDFTGELFF	TGTGCTAGCAGTCGGGACTTCACCGGGGAGCTGTTTTTT
TRBD1	-	TRBV20-1	19	TRBJ2-2	CCARGPGQAARFDTGELFF	TGCTGTGCTAGAGGTCCGGGACAGGCCGCCCGGTTTGACACCGGGGAGCTGTTTTTT
-	few	TRBV7-2	13	TRBJ1-5	CASSFTSNQPQHF	TGTGCCAGCAGCTTTACAAGCAATCAGCCCCAGCATTTT
-	-	TRBV7-3	16	TRBJ2-1	CASSFVGTSSYNEQFF	TGTGCCAGCAGCTTTGTTGGGACGAGCTCCTACAATGAGCAGTTCTTC
-	-	TRBV20-1	14	TRBJ2-2	CSARTGENTGELFF	TGCAGTGCTAGAACGGGGGAGAACACCGGGGAGCTGTTTTTT
TRBD1	many	TRBV12-3/TRBV12-4	17	TRBJ1-5	CASSSVPGQGVNQPQHF	TGTGCCAGCAGTTCGGTTCCGGGACAGGGAGTCAATCAGCCCCAGCATTTT
-	many	TRBV5-1	16	TRBJ2-3	CASSSGGAYITDTQYF	TGCGCCAGCAGCTCCGGCGGGGCCTACATCACAGATACGCAGTATTTT
TRBD1	-	TRBV5-4	18	TRBJ2-6	CASSSGQGGISGANVLTF	TGTGCCAGCAGCTCAGGACAGGGGGGAATATCTGGGGCCAACGTCCTGACTTTC
-	-	TRBV7-3	15	TRBJ2-3	CASSLGLPSTDTQYF	TGTGCCAGCAGCTTGGGGCTACCAAGCACAGATACGCAGTATTTT
-	many	TRBV18	13	TRBJ1-4	CASSPTGPEKLFF	TGTGCCAGCTCACCAACAGGTCCAGAAAAACTGTTTTTT
TRBD1	many	TRBV25-1	14	TRBJ1-4	CASRDDREGEKLFF	TGTGCCAGCAGAGATGACAGGGAGGGTGAAAAACTGTTTTTT
-	-	TRBV19	12	TRBJ1-2	CASTPSNYGYTF	TGTGCCAGTACACCTTCTAACTATGGCTACACCTTC
TRBD1	-	TRBV7-2	17	TRBJ1-2	CASSSDQETGFIYGYTF	TGTGCCAGCAGCTCGGACCAGGAGACAGGGTTTATTTATGGCTACACCTTC